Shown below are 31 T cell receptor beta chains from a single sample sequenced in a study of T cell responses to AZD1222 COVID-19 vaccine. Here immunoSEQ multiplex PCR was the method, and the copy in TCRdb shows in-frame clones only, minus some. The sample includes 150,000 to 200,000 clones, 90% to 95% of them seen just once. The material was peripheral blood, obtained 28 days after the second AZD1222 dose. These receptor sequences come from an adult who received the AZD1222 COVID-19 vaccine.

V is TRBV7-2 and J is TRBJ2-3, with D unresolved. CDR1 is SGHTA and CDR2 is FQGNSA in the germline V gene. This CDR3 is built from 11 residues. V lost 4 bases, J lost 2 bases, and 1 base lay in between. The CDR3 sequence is CASSYTDTQYF. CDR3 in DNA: TGTGCCAGCAGCTACACAGATACGCAGTATTTT.

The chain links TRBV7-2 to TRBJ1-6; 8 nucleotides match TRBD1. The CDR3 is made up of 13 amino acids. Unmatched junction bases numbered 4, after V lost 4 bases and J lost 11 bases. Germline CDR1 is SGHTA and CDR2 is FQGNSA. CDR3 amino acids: CASSSYRGAPLHF. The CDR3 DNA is TGTGCCAGCAGCTCATACAGGGGGGCACCCCTCCACTTT.

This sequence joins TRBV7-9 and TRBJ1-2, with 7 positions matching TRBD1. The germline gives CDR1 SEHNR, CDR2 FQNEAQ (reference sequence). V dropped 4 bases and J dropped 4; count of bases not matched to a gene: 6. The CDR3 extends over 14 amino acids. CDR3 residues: CASSSGRTGYGYTF. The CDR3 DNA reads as TGTGCCAGCAGCTCGGGACGGACAGGCTATGGCTACACCTTC.

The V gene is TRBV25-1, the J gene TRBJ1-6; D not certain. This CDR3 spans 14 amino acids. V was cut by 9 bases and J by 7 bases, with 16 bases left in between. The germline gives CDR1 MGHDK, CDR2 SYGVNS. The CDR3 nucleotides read TGTGCCAGTTGGTTGGGGTGGGGAAATTCACCCCTCCACTTT. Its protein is CASWLGWGNSPLHF. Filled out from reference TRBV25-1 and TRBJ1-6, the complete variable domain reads EADIYQTPRYLVIGTGKKITLECSQTMGHDKMYWYQQDPGMELHLIHYSYGVNSTEKGDLSSESTVSRIRTEHFPLTLESARPSHTSQYLCASWLGWGNSPLHFGNGTRLTVT.

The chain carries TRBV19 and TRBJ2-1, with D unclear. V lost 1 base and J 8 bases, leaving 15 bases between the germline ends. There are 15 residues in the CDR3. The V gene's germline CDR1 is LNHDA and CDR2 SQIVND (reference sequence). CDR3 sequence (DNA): TGTGCCAGTAGTATAGGTGGTTCTCGGTGGGATGAGCAGTTCTTC. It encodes CASSIGGSRWDEQFF. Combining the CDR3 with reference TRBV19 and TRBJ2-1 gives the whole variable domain DGGITQSPKYLFRKEGQNVTLSCEQNLNHDAMYWYRQDPGQGLRLIYYSQIVNDFQKGDIAEGYSVSREKKESFPLTVTSAQKNPTAFYLCASSIGGSRWDEQFFGPGTRLTVL.

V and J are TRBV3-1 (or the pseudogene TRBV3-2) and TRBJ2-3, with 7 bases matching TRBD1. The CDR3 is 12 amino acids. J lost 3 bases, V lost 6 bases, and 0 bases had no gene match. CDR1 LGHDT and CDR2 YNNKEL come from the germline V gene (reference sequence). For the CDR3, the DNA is TGTGCCAGCAGACAGGGGACAGATACGCAGTATTTT. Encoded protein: CASRQGTDTQYF.

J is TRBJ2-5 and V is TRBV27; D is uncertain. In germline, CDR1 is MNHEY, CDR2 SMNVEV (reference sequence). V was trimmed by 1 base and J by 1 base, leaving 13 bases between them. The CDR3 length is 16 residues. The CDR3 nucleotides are TGTGCCAGCAGTTTATATGGCCGATACCTCCAAGAGACCCAGTACTTC. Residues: CASSLYGRYLQETQYF.

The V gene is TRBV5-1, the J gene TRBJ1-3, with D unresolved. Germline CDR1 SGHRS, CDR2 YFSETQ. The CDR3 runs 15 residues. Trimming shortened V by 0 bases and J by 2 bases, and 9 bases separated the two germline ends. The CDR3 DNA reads TGCGCCAGCAGCTTGGTCCAGTCAACTGGAAACACCATATATTTT. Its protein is CASSLVQSTGNTIYF.

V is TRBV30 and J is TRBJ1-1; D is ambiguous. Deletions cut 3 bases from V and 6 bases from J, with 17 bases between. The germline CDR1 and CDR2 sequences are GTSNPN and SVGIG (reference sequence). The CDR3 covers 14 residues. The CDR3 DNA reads TGTGCCTGGAGGGCGCGTGGCGGCGCGGCTGAAGCTTTCTTT. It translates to CAWRARGGAAEAFF.

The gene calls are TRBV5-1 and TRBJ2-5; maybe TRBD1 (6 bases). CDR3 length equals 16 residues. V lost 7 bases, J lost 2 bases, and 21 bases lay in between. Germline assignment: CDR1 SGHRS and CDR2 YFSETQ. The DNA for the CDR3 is TGCGCCAGCGCCGCCCAACCACAGGGTCTACAAGAGACCCAGTACTTC. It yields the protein CASAAQPQGLQETQYF.

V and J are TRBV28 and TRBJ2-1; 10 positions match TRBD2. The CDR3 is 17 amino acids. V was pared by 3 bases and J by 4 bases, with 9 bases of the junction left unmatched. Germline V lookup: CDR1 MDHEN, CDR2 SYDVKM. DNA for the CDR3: TGTGCCAGCAGTTTCCCCGGACTAGCGGAAGTATACAATGAGCAGTTCTTC. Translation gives CASSFPGLAEVYNEQFF.

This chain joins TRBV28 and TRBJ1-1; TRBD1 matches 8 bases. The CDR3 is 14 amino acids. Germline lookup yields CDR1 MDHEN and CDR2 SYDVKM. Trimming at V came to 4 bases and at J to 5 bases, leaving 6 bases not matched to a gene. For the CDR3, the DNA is TGTGCCAGCAGTTCCGGACAGGGTGGAACTGAAGCTTTCTTT. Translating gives CASSSGQGGTEAFF.

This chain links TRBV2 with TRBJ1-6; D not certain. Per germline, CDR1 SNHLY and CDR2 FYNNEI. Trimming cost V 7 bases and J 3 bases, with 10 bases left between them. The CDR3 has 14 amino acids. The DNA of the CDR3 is TGTGCCAGCATTCTGTCATTCTATAATTCACCCCTCCACTTT. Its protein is CASILSFYNSPLHF.

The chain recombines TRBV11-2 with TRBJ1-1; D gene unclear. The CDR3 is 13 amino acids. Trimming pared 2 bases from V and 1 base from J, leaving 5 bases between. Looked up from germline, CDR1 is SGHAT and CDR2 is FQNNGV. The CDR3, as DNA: TGTGCCAGCAGCTTAAGAACGAACACTGAAGCTTTCTTT. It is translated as CASSLRTNTEAFF. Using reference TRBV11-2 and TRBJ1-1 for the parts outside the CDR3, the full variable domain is EAGVAQSPRYKIIEKRQSVAFWCNPISGHATLYWYQQILGQGPKLLIQFQNNGVVDDSQLPKDRFSAERLKGVDSTLKIQPAKLEDSAVYLCASSLRTNTEAFFGQGTRLTVV.

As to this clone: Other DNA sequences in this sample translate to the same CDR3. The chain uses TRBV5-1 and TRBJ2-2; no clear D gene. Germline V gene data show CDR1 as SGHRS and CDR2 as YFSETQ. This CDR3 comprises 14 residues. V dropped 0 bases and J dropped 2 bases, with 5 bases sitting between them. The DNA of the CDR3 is TGCGCCAGCAGCTTGGGAGCAAACACCGGGGAGCTGTTTTTT. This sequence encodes CASSLGANTGELFF.

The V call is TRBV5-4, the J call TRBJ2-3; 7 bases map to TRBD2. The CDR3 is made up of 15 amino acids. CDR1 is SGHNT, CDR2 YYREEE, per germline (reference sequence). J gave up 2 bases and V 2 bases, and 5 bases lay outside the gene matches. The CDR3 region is CASSFSRGYTDTQYF. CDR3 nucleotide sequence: TGTGCCAGCAGCTTCTCGCGGGGGTACACAGATACGCAGTATTTT.

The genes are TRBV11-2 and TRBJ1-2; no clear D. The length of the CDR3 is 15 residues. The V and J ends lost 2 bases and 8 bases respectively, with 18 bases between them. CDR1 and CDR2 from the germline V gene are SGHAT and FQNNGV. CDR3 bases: TGTGCCAGCAGCTTATGGGCCTCTAAGACGGGCGGCTACACCTTC. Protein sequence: CASSLWASKTGGYTF.

In nucleotides, the CDR3 is TGTGCCAGCAGCGGGGGGCGGAATGAGCAGTTCTTC. This translates into CASSGGRNEQFF. The chain joins TRBV7-9 to TRBJ2-1; D possibly uses TRBD1 or TRBD2 (6 bases each). CDR3 length: 12 residues. The germline CDR1 and CDR2 sequences are SEHNR and FQNEAQ (reference sequence). The ends were cut back, 5 bases at V and 7 bases at J, with 9 bases in the middle.

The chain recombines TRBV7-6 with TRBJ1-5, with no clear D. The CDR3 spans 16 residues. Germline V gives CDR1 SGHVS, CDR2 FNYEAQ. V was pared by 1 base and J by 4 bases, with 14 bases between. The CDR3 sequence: CASSLGLGFGNQPQHF. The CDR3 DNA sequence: TGTGCCAGCAGCTTAGGACTGGGTTTCGGGAATCAGCCCCAGCATTTT.

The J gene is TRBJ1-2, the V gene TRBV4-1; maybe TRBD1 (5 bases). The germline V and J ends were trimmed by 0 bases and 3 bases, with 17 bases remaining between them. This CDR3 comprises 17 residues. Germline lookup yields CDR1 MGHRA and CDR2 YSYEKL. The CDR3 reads CASSQDIGGAGDYGYTF. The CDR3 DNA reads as TGCGCCAGCAGCCAAGATATAGGAGGGGCCGGTGACTATGGCTACACCTTC.

This CDR3 is CAISTRPSYNEQFF. CDR3 nucleotide sequence: TGTGCCATCAGTACCAGGCCCTCCTACAATGAGCAGTTCTTC. The chain joins TRBV10-3 to TRBJ2-1; D gene unclear. This CDR3 comprises 14 residues. Germline-derived CDR1 and CDR2 are ENHRY and SYGVKD. The V gene lost 5 bases and the J gene lost 0 bases, with 8 bases spanning the gap.

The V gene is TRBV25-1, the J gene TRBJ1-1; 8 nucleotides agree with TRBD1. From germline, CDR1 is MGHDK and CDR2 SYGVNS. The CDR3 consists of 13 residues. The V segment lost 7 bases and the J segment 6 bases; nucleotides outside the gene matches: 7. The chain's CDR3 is CASIRGPDAEAFF. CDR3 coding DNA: TGTGCCAGCATCAGGGGGCCCGACGCTGAAGCTTTCTTT.

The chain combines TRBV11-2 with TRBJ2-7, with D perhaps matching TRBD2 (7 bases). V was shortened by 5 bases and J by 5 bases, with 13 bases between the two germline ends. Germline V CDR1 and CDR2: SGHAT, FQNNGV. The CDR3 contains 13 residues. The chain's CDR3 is CASSLGGVDEQYF. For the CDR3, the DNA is TGTGCCAGCAGCCTAGGGGGGGTCGACGAGCAGTACTTC.

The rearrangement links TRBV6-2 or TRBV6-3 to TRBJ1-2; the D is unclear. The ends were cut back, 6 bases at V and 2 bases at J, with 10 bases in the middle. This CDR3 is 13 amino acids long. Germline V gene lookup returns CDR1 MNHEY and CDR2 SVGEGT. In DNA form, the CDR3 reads TGTGCCAGCAGCCCTACCCAGAACTATGGCTACACCTTC. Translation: CASSPTQNYGYTF.

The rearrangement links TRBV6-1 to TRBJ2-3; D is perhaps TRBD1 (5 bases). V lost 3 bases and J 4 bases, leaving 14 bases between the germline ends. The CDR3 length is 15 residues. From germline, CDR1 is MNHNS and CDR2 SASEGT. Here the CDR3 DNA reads TGTGCCAGCAGTGAGCGGCCAGGGATGCCAGATACGCAGTATTTT. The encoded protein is CASSERPGMPDTQYF.

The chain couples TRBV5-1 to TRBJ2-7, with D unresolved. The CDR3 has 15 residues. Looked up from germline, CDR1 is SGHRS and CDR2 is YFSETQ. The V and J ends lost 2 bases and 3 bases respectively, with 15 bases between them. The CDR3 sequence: CASSFSPSDDYEQYF. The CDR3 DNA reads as TGCGCCAGCAGCTTTTCCCCGTCGGACGACTACGAGCAGTACTTC.

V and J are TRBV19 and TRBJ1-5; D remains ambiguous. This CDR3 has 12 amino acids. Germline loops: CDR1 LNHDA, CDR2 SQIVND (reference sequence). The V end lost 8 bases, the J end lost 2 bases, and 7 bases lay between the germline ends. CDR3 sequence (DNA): TGTGCCAGTGGGGAGCGCAATCAGCCCCAGCATTTT. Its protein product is CASGERNQPQHF.

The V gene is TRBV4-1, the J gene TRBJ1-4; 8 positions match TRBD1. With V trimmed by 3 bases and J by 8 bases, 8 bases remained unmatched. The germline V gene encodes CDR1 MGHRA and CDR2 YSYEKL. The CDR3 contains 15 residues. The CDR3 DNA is TGCGCCAGCAGCCACCTGACAGGGGCCGGCGAAAAACTGTTTTTT. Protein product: CASSHLTGAGEKLFF.

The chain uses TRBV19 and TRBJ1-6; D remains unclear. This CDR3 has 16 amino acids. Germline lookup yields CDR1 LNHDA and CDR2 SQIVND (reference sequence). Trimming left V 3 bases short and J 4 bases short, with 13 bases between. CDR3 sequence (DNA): TGTGCCAGTAGTATTTCACTCTGGGCGTATAATTCACCCCTCCACTTT. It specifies CASSISLWAYNSPLHF.

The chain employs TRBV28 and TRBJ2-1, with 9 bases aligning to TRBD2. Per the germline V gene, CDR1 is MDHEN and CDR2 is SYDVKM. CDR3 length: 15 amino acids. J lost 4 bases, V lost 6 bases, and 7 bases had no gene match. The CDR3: CASSWAREGYNEQFF. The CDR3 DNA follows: TGTGCCAGCAGCTGGGCGCGGGAGGGTTACAATGAGCAGTTCTTC.

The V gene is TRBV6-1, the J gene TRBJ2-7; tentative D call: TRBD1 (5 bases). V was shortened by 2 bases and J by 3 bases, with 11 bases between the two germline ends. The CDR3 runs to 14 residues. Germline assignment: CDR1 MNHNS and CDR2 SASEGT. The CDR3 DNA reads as TGTGCCAGCAGTGAAAAATGGGGCAACTACGAGCAGTACTTC. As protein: CASSEKWGNYEQYF.